The present entry profiles one T cell receptor beta chain with its context. The trim removed 0 bases at V and 6 bases at J, leaving 9 bases unmatched. The CDR3 has 16 amino acids. CDR1 is MNHEY, CDR2 SMNVEV, per germline (reference sequence). Data came from immunoSEQ multiplex PCR; TCRdb stores just in-frame clones and leaves some out. Among fewer than 100,000 clones listed, 80% to 95% were seen once. This record belongs to a study of blood T cell repertoires in COVID-19. This TCR was recovered from a woman older than 75 with acute or convalescent COVID-19. This chain links TRBV27 with TRBJ2-7; 9 bases are shared with TRBD1. Input material: peripheral blood. The CDR3 sequence: CASSLSVGTGPREQYF. CDR3 nucleotide sequence: TGTGCCAGCAGTTTATCGGTGGGGACAGGGCCCCGCGAGCAGTACTTC.